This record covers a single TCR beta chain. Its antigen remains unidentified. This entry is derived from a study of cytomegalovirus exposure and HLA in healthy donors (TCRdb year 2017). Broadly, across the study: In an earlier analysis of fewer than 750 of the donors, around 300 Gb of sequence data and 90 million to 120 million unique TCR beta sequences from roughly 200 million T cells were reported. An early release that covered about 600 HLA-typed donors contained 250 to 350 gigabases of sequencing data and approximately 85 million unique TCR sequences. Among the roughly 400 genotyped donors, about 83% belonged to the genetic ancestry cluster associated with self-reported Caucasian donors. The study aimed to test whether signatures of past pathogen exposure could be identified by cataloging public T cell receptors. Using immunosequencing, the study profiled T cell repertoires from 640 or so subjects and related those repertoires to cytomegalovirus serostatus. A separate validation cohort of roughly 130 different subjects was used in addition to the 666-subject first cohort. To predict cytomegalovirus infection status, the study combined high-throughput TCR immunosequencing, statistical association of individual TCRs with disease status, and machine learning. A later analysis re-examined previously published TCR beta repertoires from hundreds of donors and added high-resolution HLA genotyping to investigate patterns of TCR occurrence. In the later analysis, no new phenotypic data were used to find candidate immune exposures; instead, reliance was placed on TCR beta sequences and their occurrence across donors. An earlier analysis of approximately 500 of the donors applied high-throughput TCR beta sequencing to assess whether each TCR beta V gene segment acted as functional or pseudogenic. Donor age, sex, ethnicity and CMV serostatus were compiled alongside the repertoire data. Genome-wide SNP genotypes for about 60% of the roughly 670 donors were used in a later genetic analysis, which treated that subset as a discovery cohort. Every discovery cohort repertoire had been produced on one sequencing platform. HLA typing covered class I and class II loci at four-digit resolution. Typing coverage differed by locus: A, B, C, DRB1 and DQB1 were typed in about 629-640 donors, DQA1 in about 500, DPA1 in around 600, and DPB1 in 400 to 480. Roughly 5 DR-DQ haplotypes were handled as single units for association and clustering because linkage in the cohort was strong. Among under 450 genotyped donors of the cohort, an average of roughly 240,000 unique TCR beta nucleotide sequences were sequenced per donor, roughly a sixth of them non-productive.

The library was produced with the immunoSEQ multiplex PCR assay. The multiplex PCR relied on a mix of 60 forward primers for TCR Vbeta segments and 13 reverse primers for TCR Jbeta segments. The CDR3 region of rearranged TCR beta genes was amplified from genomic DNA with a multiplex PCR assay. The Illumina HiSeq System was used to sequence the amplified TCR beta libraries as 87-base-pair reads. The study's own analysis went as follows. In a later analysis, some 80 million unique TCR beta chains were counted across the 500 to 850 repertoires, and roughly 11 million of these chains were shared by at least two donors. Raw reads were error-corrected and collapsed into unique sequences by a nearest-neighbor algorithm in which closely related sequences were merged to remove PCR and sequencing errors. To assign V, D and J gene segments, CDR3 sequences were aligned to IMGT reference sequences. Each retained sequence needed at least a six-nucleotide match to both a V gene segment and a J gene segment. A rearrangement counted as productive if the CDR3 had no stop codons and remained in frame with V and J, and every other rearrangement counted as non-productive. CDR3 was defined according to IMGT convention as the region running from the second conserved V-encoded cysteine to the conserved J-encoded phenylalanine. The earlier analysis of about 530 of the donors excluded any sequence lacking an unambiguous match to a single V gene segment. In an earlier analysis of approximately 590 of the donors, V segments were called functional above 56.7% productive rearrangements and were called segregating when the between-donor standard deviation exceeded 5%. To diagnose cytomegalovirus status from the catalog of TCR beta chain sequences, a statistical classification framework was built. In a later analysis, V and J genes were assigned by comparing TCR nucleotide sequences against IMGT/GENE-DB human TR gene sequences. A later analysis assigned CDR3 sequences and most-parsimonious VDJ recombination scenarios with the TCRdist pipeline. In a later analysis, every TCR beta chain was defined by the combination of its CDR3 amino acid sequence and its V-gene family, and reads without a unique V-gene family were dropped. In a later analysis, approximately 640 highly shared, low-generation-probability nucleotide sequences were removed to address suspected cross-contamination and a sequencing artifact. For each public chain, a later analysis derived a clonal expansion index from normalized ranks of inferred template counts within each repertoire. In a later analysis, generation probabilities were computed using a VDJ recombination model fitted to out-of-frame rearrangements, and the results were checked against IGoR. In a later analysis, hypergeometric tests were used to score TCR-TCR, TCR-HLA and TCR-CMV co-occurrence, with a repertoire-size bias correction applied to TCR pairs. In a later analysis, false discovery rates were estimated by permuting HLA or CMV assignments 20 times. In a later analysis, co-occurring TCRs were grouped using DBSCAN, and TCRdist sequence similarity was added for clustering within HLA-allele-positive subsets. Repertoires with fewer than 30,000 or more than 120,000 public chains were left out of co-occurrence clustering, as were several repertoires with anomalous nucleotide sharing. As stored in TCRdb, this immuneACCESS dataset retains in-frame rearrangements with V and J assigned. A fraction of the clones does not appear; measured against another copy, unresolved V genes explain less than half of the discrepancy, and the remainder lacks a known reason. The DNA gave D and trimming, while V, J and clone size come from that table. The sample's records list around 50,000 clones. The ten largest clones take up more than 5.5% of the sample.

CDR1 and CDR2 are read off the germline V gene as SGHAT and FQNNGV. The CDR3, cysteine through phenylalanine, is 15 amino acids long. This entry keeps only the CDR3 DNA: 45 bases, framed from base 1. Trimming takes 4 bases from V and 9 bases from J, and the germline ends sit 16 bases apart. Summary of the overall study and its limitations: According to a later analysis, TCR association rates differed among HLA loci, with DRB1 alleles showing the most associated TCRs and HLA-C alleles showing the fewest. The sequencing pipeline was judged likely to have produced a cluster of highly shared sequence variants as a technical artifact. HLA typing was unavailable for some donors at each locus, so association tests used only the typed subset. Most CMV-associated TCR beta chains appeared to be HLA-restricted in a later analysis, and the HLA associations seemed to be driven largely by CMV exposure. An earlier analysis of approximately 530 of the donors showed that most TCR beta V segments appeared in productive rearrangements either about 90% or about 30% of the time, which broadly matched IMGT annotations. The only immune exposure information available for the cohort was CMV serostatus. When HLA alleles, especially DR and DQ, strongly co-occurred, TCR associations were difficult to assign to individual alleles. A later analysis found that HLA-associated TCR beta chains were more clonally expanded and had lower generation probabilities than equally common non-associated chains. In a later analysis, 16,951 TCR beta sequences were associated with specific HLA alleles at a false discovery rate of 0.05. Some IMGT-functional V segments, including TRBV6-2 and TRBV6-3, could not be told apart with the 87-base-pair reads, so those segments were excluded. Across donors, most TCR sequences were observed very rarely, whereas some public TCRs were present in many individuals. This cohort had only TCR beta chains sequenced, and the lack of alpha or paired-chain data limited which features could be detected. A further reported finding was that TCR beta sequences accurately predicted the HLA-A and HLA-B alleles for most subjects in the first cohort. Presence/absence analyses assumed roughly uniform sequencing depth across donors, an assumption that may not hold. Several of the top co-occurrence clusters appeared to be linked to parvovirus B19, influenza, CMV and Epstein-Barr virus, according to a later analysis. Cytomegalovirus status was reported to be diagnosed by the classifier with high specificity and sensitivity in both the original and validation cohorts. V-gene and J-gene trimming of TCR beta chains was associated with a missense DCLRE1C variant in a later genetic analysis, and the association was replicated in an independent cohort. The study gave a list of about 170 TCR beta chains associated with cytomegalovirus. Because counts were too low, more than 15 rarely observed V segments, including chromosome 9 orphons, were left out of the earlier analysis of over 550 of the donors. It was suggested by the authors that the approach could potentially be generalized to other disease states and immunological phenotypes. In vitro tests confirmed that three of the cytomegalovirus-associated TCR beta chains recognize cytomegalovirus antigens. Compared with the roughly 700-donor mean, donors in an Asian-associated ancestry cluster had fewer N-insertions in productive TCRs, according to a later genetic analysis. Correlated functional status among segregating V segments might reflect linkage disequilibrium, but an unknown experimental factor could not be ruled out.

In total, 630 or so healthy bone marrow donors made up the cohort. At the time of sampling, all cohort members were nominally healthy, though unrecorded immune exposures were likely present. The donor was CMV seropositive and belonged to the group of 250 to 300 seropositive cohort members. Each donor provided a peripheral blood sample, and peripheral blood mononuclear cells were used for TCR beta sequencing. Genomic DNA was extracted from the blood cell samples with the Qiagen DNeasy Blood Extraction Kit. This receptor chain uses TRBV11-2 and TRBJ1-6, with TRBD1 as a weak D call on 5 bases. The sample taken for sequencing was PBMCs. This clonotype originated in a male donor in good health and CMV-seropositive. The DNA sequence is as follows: TGTGCCAGCAGCTCCCAGGATTCAGGGTCTTCACCCCTCCACTTT. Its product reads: CASSSQDSGSSPLHF.